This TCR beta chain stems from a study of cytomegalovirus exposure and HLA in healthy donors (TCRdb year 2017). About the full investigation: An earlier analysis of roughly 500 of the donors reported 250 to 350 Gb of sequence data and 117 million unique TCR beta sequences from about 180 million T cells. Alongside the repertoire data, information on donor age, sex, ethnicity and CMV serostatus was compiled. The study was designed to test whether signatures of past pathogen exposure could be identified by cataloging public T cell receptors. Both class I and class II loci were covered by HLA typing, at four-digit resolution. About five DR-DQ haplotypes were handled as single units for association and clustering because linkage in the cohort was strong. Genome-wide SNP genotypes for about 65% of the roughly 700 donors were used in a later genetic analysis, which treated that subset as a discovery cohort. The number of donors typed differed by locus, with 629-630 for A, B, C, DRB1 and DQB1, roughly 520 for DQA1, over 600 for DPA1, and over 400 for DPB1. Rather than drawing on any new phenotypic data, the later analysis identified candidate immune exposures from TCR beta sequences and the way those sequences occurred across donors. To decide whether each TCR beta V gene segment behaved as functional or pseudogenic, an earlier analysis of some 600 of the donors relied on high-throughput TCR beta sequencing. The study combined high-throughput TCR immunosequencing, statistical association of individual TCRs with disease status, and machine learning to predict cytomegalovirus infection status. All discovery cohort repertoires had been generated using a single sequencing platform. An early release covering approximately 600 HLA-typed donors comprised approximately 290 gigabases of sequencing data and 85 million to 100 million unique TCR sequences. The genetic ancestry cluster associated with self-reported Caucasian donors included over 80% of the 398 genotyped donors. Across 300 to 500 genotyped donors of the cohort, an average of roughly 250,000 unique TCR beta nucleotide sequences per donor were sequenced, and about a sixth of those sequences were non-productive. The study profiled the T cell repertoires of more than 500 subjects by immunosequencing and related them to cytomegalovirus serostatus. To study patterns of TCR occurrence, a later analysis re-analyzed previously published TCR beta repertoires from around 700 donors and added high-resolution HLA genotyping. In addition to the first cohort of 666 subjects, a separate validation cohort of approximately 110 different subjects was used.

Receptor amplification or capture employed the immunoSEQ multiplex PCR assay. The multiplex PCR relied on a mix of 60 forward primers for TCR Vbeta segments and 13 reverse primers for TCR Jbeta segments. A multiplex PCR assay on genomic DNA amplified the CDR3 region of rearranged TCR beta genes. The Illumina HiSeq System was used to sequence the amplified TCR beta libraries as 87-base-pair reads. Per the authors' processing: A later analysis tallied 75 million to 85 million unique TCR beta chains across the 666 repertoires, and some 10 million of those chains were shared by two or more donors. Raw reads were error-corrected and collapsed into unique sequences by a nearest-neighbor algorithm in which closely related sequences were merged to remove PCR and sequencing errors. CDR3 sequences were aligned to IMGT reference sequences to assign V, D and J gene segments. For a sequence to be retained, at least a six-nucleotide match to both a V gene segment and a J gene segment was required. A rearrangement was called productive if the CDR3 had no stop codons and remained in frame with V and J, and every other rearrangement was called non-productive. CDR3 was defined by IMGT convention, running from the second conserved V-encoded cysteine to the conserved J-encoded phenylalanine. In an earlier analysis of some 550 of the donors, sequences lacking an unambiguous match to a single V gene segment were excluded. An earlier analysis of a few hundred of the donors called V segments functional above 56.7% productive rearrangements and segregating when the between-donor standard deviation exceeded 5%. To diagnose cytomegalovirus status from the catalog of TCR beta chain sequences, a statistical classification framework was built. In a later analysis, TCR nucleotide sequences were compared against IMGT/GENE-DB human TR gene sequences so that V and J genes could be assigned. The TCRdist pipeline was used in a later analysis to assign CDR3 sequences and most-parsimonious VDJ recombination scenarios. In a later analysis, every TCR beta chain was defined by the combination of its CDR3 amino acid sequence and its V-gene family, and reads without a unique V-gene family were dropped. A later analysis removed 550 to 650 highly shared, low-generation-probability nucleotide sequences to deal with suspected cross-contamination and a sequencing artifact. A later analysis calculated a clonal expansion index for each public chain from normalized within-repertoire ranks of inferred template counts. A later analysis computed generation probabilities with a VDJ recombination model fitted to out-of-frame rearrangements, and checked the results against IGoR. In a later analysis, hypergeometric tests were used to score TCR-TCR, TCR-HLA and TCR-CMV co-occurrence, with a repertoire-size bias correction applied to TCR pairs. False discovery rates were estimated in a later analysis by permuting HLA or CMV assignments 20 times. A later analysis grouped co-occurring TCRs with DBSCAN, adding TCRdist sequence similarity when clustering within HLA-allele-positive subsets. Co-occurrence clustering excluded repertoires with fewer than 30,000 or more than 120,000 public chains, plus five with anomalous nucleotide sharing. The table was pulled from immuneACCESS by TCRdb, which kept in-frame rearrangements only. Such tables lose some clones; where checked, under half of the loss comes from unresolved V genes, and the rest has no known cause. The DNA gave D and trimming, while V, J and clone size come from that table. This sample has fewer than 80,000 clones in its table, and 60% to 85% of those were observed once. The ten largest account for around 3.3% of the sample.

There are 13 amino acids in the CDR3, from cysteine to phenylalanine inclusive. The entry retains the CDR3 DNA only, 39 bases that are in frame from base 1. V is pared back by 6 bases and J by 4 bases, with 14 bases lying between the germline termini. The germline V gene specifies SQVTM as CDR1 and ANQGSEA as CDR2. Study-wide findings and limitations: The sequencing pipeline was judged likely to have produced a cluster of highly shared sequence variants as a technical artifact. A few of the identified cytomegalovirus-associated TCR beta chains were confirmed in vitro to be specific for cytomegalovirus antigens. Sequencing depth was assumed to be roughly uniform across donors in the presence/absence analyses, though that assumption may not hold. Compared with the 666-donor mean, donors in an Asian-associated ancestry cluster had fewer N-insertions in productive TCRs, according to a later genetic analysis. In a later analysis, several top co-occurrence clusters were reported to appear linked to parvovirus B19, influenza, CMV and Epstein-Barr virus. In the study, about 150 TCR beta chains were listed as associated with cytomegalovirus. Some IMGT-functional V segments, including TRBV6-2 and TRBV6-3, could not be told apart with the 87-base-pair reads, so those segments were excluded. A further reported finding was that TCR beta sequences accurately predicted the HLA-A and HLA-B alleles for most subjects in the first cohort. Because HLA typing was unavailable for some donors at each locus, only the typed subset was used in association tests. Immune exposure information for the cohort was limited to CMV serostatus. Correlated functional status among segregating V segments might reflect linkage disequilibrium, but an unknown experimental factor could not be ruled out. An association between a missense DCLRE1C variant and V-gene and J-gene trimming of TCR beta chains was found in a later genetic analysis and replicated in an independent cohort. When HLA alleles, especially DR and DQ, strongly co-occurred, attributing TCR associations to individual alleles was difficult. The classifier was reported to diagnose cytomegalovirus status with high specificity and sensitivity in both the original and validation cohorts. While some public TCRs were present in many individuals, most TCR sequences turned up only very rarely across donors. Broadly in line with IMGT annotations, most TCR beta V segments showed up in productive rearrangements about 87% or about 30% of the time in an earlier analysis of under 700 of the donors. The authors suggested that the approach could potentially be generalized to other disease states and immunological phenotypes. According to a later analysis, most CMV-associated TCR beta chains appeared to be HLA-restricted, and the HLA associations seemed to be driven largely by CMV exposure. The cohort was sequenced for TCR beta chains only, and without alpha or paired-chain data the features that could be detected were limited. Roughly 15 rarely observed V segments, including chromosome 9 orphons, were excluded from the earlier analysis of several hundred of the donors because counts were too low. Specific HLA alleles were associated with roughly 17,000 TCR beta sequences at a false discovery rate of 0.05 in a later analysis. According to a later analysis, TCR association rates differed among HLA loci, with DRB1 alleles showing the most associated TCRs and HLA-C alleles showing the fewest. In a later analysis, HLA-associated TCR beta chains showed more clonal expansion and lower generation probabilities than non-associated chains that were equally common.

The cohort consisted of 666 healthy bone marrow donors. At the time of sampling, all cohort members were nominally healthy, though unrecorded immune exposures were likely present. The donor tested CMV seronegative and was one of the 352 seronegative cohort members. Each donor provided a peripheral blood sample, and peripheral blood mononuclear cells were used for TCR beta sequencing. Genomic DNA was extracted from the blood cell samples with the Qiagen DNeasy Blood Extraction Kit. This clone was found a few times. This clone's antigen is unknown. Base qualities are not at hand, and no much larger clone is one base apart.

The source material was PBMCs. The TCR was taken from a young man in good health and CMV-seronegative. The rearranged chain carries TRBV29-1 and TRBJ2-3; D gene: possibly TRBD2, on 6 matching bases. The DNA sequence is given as TGCAGCGTCCGCGGGGTATTCGCAGATACGCAGTATTTT. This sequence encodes CSVRGVFADTQYF.